This TCR beta chain comes out of a study of T cells after yellow fever vaccination. General study results and limits: Primary-vaccination clones mostly resurfaced post-booster (about 95% CD4, more than 85% CD8). In FACS-sorted repertoires, abundant clonotypes from the bulk population could appear as contaminants.

Comment on this clonotype: As yet, its antigen is unknown. A read error may produce the germline difference seen at one junction end.

Germline loops: CDR1 LNHDA, CDR2 SQIVND (reference sequence). The CDR3 runs to 12 residues. MiXCR, run by TCRdb on the 5' RACE reads, gives a single entry per CDR3 protein. In the table there are 300,000 or so distinct CDR3 sequences, roughly 8.4% of which are singletons. This chain joins TRBV19 and TRBJ2-5; 8 bases are shared with TRBD1. This TCR was sampled from a man younger than 35 who received the YFV17D yellow fever vaccine. The starting material was PBMCs, obtained about 41 days after the first yellow fever vaccination. The CDR3 nucleotides are TGTGCCACTAGTACAGGGGGAGAGACCCAGTACTTC. Its protein is CATSTGGETQYF.